This TCR beta chain was retrieved from a study of cytomegalovirus exposure and HLA in healthy donors. Note on this clone: What it binds is unknown.

Broader study findings: Relative to the approximately 700-donor mean, N-insertions were reportedly fewer in an Asian-associated ancestry cluster in a later analysis.

It was with 60 Vbeta and 13 Jbeta primers that the PCR ran. Some clones are missing from TCRdb's copy, which holds only in-frame ones; the method was immunoSEQ multiplex PCR. This sample's table has around 42,000 clones. Each donor's status was that of a healthy bone marrow donor. This CDR3 has 13 residues. Losses at the gene ends were 5 bases for V and 4 bases for J; bases not matched to a gene: 5. Germline-derived CDR1 and CDR2 are GTSNPN and SVGIG (reference sequence). Sequencing was done on a sample of PBMCs. The receptor was derived from a man under 40 in good health and CMV-seronegative. This chain links TRBV30 with TRBJ2-7; 10 bases map to TRBD1. For the CDR3, the DNA is TGTGCCTGGGCCCCGGGACAGGGGTACGAGCAGTACTTC. It yields the protein CAWAPGQGYEQYF.